The 12 T cell receptor beta chains given below trace back to one sample, sequenced in a study of tumor-infiltrating lymphocytes in primary liver carcinoma. TCR beta cDNA was reverse-transcribed from approximately 0.45 ug of total RNA. The reaction used a constant-region primer and ProtoScript II reverse transcriptase. Sequencing libraries for TCR beta derived from three nested multiplex PCR rounds that used slightly modified ARM-PCR. Use of TRBV1-TRBV30 forward primers with a C-beta reverse primer characterized the first two PCR rounds, which lasted nine to eleven cycles each. TCRdb recomputed calls from the multiplex PCR reads with MiXCR, one row per CDR3 protein. The sample lists about 320,000 distinct CDR3 sequences; 58% were seen once. They got blood RNA out of unsorted whole blood and also pulled out germline DNA. Sequencing was done on a sample of peripheral blood. Receptor source: a woman aged 25 to 39 with primary liver carcinoma and hepatitis B virus infection.

The chain links TRBV4-1 to TRBJ1-5; D is unresolved. V lost 2 bases, J lost 7 bases, and 18 bases lay in between. The CDR3 length is 16 residues. In germline, CDR1 is MGHRA, CDR2 YSYEKL. In DNA form, the CDR3 reads TGCGCCAGCAGCCAATTCCTGTACGTTACTGGACAGCCCCAGCATTTT. Residues: CASSQFLYVTGQPQHF.

This clonotype has more than one count but fewer than ten. This chain connects TRBV6-1 to TRBJ2-7; 10 positions agree with TRBD2. V lost 1 base to trimming and J lost 6 bases; unmatched junction nucleotides: 3. Germline V lookup: CDR1 MNHNS, CDR2 SASEGT. The CDR3 loop spans 14 amino acids. CDR3 residues: CASSEGLAGAEQYF. CDR3 in DNA: TGTGCCAGCAGTGAAGGACTAGCGGGTGCCGAGCAGTACTTC.

This clonotype was counted at least ten times. The rearrangement joins TRBV10-2 to TRBJ2-7, with TRBD1 identical over 7 bases. Germline-derived CDR1 and CDR2 are WSHSY and SAAADI. This CDR3 has 16 amino acids. V gave up 8 bases and J gave up 3 bases; unmatched junction bases: 16. The CDR3 spells CASAPRVGTGDYEQYF. The CDR3 nucleotides are TGCGCCAGCGCTCCTCGGGTAGGAACAGGGGACTACGAGCAGTACTTC.

To note about this clonotype: Compared with germline, one end of the junction differs, possibly owing to a read error. J is TRBJ2-1 and V is TRBV6-6, with a tentative D call TRBD2 (6 bases). Per the germline V gene, CDR1 is MNHNY and CDR2 is SVGAGI (reference sequence). The CDR3 spans 11 residues. CDR3 residues: CVSSPSDEQFF. CDR3 nucleotide sequence: TGTGTCAGCAGTCCTAGCGATGAGCAGTTCTTC.

A few counts support this clonotype. J is TRBJ1-6 and V is TRBV10-3; a possible D gene is TRBD1 (5 bases). CDR1 ENHRY and CDR2 SYGVKD come from the germline V gene. This CDR3 is 14 amino acids long. The germline V and J ends were trimmed by 3 bases and 7 bases, with 10 bases remaining between them. The CDR3 DNA is TGTGCCATCAGTGACAGGGCCACCAATTCACCCCTCCACTTT. The encoded protein is CAISDRATNSPLHF.

This clonotype was picked up a small number of times. V usage is TRBV6-6 and J usage is TRBJ2-6; 7 bases are a match to TRBD1. The V gene's germline CDR1 is MNHNY and CDR2 SVGAGI (reference sequence). This CDR3 has 16 residues. Germline trimming cut 2 bases from V and 2 bases from J; bases unmatched to any gene: 3. The DNA of the CDR3 is TGTGCCAGCAGTTACGCGACAGGGACTGGGGCCAACGTCCTGACTTTC. Translated: CASSYATGTGANVLTF.

Remarks on this clonotype: Germline is not matched at one junction end, which may reflect a read error. The CDR3 bases are TGTACCAGCAGCTTAGGTTACACAAGTAACGGGGAGCTGTTTTTT. Its protein is CTSSLGYTSNGELFF. This chain uses TRBV11-3 with TRBJ2-2; D call uncertain. The CDR3 sequence is 15 residues long. Germline lookup yields CDR1 SGHNT and CDR2 YENEEA.

This clonotype was observed a handful of times. The chain links TRBV29-1 to TRBJ2-7; 9 positions match TRBD1. CDR3 length: 15 amino acids. Losses at the gene ends were 4 bases for V and 3 bases for J; bases not matched to a gene: 10. Looked up from germline, CDR1 is SQVTM and CDR2 is ANQGSEA. CDR3 sequence (DNA): TGCAGCGTTGGCTTACCCCGGGACAGGGTCTACGAGCAGTACTTC. This sequence encodes CSVGLPRDRVYEQYF.

A remark on this clonotype: The CDR3 does not end in the conserved phenylalanine or tryptophan, so this is likely a read error. DNA of the CDR3: TGTGCCAGCAGCCAGTCAATTTCCTACGAGCAGTACTCC. This codes for CASSQSISYEQYS. The V and J genes are TRBV14 and TRBJ2-7; the D is unclear. The CDR3 consists of 13 residues. Trimming shortened V by 3 bases and J by 1 base, and 7 bases separated the two germline ends. Per germline, CDR1 SGHDN and CDR2 FVKESK.

This clonotype came up a few times. J is TRBJ2-7 and V is TRBV6-1; 14 bases match TRBD2. J was trimmed by 9 bases and V by 4 bases; bases with no gene match: 8. There are 15 residues in the CDR3. Germline loops: CDR1 MNHNS, CDR2 SASEGT. The CDR3 nucleotides are TGTGCCAGCAGTGGACTAGCGGGAGGGCCCTCGGCGCAGTACTTC. This sequence encodes CASSGLAGGPSAQYF.

The V gene is TRBV7-9, the J gene TRBJ2-5, with TRBD1 as a possible D gene (6 bases). The ends were cut back, 8 bases at V and 11 bases at J, with 21 bases in the middle. The CDR3 sequence is 13 residues long. Germline-derived CDR1 and CDR2 are SEHNR and FQNEAQ (reference sequence). CDR3 nucleotides: TGTGCCAGCGAAAAGGACAGTTACAATGAGCAGTACTTC. It is translated as CASEKDSYNEQYF.

On this clonotype: At one of its ends the junction is not consistent with the germline gene, which may arise from a read error. The chain links TRBV4-3 to TRBJ2-2; D possibly corresponds to TRBD2 (6 bases). The CDR3 extends over 16 amino acids. Germline V CDR1 and CDR2: LGHNA, YSLEER. CDR3 sequence reads: CASRQGRVGGPGDLFF. For the CDR3, the DNA is TGCGCCAGCCGCCAAGGAAGAGTGGGAGGTCCCGGGGACCTGTTTTTT.